The 2 T cell receptor beta chains below were found in one sample sequenced in a study of shared T cell receptors in the human thymus. Sequencing used immunoSEQ multiplex PCR; TCRdb keeps in-frame clones, though not all of them. Counted here are some 640,000 clones, approximately 89% occurring once; the ten biggest clones make up 0.009% to 0.0095%. These records were also assigned to another study, of human thymus T cells.

The source material was thymocytes. The receptors were gathered from a boy younger than two with a congenital heart defect.

The chain combines TRBV27 with TRBJ2-3; TRBD1 is a possible D gene (6 bases). The CDR3 is made up of 15 amino acids. Trimming took 2 bases from V and 2 from J, leaving 11 bases between them. The germline V gene has CDR1 MNHEY and CDR2 SMNVEV (reference sequence). This CDR3 is CASSLRGQVTDTQYF. CDR3 coding DNA: TGTGCCAGCAGTTTAAGGGGACAAGTCACAGATACGCAGTATTTT.

The V call is TRBV5-1, the J call TRBJ2-2, with 7 bases fitting TRBD1. The CDR3 is 18 amino acids. V gave up 6 bases and J gave up 1 base; unmatched junction bases: 15. Germline-derived CDR1 and CDR2 are SGHRS and YFSETQ. CDR3: CASNRQGGARENTGELFF. The CDR3 region has the DNA TGCGCCAGCAACAGACAGGGTGGGGCAAGGGAGAACACCGGGGAGCTGTTTTTT.